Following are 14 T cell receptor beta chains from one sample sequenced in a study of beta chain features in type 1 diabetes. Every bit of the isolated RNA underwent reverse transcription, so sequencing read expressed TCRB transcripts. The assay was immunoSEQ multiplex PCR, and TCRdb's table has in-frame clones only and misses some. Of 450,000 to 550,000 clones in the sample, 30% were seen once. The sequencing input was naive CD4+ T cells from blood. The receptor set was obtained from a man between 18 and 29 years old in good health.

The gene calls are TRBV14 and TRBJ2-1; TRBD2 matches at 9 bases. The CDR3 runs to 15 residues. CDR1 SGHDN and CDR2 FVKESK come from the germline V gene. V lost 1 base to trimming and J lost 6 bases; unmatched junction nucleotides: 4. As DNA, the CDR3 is TGTGCCAGCAGCCAAGTGGCGGGAGGGATCAATGAGCAGTTCTTC. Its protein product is CASSQVAGGINEQFF.

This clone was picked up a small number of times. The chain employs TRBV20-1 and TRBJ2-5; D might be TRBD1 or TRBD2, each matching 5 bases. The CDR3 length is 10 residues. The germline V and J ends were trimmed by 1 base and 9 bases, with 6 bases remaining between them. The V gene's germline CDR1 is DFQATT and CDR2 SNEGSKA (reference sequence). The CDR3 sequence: CSARGGAQYF. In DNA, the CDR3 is TGCAGTGCTAGAGGAGGGGCCCAGTACTTC.

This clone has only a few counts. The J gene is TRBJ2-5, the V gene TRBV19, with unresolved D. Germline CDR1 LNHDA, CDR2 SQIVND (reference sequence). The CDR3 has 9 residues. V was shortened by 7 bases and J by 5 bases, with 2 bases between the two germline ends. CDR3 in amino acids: CASTETQYF. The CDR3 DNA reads TGTGCCAGTACCGAGACCCAGTACTTC.

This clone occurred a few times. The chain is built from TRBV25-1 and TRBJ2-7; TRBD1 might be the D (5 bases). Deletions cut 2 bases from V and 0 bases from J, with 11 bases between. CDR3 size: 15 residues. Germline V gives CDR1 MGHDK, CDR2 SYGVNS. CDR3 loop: CASSEPGQSSYEQYF. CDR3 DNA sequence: TGTGCCAGCAGTGAACCAGGGCAAAGCTCCTACGAGCAGTACTTC.

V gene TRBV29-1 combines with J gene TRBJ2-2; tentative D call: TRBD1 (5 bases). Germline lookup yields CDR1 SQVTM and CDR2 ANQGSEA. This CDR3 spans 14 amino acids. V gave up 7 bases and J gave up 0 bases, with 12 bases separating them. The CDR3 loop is CSARQSSNTGELFF. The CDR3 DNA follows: TGCAGCGCCCGACAGAGTTCGAACACCGGGGAGCTGTTTTTT.

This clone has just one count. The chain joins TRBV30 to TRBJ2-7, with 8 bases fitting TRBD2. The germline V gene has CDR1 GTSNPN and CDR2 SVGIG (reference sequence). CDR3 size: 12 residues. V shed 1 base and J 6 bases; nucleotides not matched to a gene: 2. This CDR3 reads CAWSAGGAEQYF. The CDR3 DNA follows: TGTGCCTGGAGTGCGGGAGGGGCCGAGCAGTACTTC.

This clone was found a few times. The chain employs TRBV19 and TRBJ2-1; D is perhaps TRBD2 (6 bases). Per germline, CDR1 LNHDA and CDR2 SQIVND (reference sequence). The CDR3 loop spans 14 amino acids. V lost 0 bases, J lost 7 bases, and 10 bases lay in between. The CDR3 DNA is TGTGCCAGTAGTATAGATGCGGGACCGAATGAGCAGTTCTTC. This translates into CASSIDAGPNEQFF.

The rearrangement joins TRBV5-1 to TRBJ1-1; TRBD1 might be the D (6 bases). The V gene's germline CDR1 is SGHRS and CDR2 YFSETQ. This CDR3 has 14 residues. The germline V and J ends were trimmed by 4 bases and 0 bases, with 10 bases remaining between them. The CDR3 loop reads CASSPQGVNTEAFF. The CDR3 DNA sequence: TGCGCCAGCAGCCCACAGGGAGTGAACACTGAAGCTTTCTTT.

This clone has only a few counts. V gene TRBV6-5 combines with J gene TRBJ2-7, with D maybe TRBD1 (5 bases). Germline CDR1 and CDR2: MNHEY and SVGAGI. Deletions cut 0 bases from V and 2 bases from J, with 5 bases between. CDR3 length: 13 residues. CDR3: CASSYSGPYEQYF. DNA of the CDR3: TGTGCCAGCAGTTACTCGGGGCCCTACGAGCAGTACTTC.

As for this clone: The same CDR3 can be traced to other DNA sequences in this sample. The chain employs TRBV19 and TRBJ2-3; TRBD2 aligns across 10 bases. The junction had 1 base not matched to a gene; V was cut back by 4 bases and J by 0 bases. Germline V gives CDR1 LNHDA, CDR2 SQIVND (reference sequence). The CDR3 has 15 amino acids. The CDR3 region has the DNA TGTGCCAGTAGTACTAGCGGGAGCAGCACAGATACGCAGTATTTT. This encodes CASSTSGSSTDTQYF.

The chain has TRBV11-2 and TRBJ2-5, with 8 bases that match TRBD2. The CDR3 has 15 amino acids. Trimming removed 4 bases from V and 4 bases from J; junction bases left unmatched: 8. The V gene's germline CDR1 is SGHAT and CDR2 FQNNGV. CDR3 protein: CASSYPGGTAETQYF. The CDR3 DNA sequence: TGTGCCAGCAGCTACCCGGGAGGGACGGCAGAGACCCAGTACTTC.

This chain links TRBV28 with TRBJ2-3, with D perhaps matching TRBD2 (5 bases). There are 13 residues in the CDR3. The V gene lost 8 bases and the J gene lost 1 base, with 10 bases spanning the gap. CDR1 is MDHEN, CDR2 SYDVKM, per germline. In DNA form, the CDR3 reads TGTGCCAGCCCGGACTCGCGCACAGATACGCAGTATTTT. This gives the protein CASPDSRTDTQYF.

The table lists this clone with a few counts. CDR3 in DNA: TGTGCCAGCAGTTTGTGGGGGAGGAGCGGTGAGCAGTTCTTC. Translating gives CASSLWGRSGEQFF. J is TRBJ2-1 and V is TRBV27, with D possibly TRBD2 on 6 matching bases. The V end was cut by 3 bases, the J end by 9 bases, with 15 bases between. CDR3 length: 14 residues. The germline V gene encodes CDR1 MNHEY and CDR2 SMNVEV (reference sequence).

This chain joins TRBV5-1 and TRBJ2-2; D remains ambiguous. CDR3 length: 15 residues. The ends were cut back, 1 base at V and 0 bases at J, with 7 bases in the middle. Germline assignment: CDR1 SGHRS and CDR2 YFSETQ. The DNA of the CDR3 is TGCGCCAGCAGCTTGCGGGTCGCGAACACCGGGGAGCTGTTTTTT. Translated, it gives CASSLRVANTGELFF.